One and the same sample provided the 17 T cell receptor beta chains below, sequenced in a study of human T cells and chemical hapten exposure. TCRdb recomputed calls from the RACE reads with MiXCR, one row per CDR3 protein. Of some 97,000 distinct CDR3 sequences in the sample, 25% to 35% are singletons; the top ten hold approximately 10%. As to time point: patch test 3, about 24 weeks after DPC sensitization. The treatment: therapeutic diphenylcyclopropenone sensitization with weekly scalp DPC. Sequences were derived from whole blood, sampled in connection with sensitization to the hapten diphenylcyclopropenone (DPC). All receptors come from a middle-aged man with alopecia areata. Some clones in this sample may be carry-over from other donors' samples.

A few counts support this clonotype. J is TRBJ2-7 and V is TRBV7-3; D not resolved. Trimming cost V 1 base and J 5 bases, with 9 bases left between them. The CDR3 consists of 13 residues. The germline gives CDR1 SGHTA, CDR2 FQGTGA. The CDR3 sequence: CASSLKGPHEQYF. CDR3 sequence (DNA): TGTGCCAGCAGCTTAAAAGGGCCCCACGAGCAGTACTTC.

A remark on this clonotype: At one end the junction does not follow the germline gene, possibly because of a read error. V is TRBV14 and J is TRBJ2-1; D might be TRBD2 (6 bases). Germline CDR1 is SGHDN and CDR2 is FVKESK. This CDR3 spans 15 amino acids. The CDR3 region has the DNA TGTGCCAGCAGCCAAGGGGTGTACGGCGGGGAAGAACCTCGATTC. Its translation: CASSQGVYGGEEPRF.

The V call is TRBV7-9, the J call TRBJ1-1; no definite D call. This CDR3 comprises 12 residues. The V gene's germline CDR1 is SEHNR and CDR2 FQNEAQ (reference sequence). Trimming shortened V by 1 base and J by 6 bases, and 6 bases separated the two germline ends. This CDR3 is CASSLVGSEAFF. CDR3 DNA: TGTGCCAGCAGCTTAGTGGGGTCTGAAGCTTTCTTT.

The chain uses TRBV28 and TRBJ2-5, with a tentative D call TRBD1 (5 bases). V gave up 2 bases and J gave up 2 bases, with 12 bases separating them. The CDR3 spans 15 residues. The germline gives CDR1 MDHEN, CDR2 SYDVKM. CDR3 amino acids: CASSLIRARQETQYF. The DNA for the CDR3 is TGTGCCAGCAGTTTAATCAGGGCGAGGCAAGAGACCCAGTACTTC. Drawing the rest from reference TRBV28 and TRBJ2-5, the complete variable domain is DVKVTQSSRYLVKRTGEKVFLECVQDMDHENMFWYRQDPGLGLRLIYFSYDVKMKEKGDIPEGYSVSREKKERFSLILESASTNQTSMYLCASSLIRARQETQYFGPGTRLLVL.

CDR3: CASSRNTGGTSYEQYF. CDR3 DNA: TGTGCCAGCTCACGAAATACAGGGGGAACCTCCTACGAGCAGTACTTC. The V call is TRBV18, the J call TRBJ2-7; 8 nucleotides align to TRBD1. The V segment lost 4 bases and the J segment 0 bases; nucleotides outside the gene matches: 8. The germline V gene encodes CDR1 KGHSH and CDR2 LQKENI. This CDR3 comprises 16 residues.

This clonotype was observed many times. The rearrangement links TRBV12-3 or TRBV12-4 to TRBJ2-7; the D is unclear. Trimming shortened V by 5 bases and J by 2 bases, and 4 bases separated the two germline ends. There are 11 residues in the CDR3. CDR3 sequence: CASSPAYEQYF. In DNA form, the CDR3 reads TGTGCCAGCAGTCCGGCCTACGAGCAGTACTTC.

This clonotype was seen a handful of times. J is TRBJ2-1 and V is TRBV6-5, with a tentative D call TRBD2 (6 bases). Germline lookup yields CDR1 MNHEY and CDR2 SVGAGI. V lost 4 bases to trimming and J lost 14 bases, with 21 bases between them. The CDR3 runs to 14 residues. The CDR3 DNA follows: TGTGCCAGCAGTTTAGTAAGGGGCGGGACCCACGAGTTCTTC. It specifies CASSLVRGGTHEFF.

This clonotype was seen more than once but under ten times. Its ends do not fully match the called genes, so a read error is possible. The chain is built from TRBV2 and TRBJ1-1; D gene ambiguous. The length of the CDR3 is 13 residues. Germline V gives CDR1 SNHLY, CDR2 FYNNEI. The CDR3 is CASSERRNPEAFF. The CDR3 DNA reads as TGTGCCAGCAGTGAAAGGAGGAACCCTGAAGCTTTCTTT.

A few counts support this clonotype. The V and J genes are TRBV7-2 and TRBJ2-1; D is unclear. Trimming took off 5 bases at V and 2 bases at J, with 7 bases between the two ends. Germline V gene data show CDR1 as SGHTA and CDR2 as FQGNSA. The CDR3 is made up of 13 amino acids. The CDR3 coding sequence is TGTGCCAGCAGCCCCCCGCCCTACAATGAGCAGTTCTTC. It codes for CASSPPPYNEQFF.

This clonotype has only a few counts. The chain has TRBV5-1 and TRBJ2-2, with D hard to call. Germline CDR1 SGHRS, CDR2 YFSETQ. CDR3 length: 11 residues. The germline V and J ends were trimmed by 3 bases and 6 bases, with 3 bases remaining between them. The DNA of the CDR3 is TGCGCCAGCAGCTGCTCCGGGGAGCTGTTTTTT. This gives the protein CASSCSGELFF. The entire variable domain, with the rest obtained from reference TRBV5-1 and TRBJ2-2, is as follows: KAGVTQTPRYLIKTRGQQVTLSCSPISGHRSVSWYQQTPGQGLQFLFEYFSETQRNKGNFPGRFSGRQFSNSRSEMNVSTLELGDSALYLCASSCSGELFFGEGSRLTVL.

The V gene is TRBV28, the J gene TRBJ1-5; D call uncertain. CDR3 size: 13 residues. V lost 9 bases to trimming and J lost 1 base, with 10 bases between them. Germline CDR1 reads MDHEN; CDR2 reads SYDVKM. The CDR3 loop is CASGRVSNQPQHF. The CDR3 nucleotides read TGTGCCAGTGGACGGGTAAGCAATCAGCCCCAGCATTTT. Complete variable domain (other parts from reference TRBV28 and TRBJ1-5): DVKVTQSSRYLVKRTGEKVFLECVQDMDHENMFWYRQDPGLGLRLIYFSYDVKMKEKGDIPEGYSVSREKKERFSLILESASTNQTSMYLCASGRVSNQPQHFGDGTRLSIL.

This CDR3 is CASSPRSLQGEGRETQYF. The CDR3 region has the DNA TGCGCCAGCAGCCCCCGGAGCCTACAGGGGGAGGGACGAGAGACCCAGTACTTC. The rearrangement uses TRBV4-1 and TRBJ2-5; TRBD1 is a possible D gene (8 bases). V lost 4 bases and J 4 bases, leaving 25 bases between the germline ends. The CDR3 is made up of 18 amino acids. The germline gives CDR1 MGHRA, CDR2 YSYEKL.

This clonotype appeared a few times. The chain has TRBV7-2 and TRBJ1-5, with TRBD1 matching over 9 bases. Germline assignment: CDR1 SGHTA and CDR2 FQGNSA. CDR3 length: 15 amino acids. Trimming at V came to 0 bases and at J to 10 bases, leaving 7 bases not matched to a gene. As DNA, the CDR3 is TGTGCCAGCAGCTTAGCCGACAGGGGGGGTCAACCCCAGCATTTT. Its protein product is CASSLADRGGQPQHF.

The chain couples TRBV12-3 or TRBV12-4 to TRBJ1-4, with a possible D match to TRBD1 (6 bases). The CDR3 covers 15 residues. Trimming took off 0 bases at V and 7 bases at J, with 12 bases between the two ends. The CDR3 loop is CASSLAGGLGEKLFF. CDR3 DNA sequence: TGTGCCAGCAGTTTAGCTGGGGGGCTCGGTGAAAAACTGTTTTTT.

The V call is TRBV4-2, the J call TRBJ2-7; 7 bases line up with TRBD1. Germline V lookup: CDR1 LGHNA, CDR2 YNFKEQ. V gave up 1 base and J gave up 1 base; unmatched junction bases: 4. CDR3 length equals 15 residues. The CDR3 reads CASSQVGQDSYEQYF. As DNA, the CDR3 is TGTGCCAGCAGCCAAGTCGGACAGGATTCCTACGAGCAGTACTTC.

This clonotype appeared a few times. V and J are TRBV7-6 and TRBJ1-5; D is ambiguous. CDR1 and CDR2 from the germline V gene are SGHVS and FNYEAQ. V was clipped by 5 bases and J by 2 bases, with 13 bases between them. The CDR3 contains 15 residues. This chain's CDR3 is CASSPGSNRNQPQHF. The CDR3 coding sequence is TGTGCCAGCAGCCCAGGTTCTAATCGCAATCAGCCCCAGCATTTT.

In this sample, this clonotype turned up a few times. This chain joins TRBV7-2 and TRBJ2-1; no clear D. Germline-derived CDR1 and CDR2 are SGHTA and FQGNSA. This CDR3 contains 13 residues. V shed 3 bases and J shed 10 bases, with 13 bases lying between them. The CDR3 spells CASSFSSAREQFF. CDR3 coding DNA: TGTGCCAGCAGCTTCTCCAGCGCAAGGGAGCAGTTCTTC.